The 17 T cell receptor beta chains reported below all come from one sample, sequenced in a study of T cells in women clearing cervical HPV infection. The data were produced by immunoSEQ multiplex PCR, yet TCRdb's version contains in-frame clones alone and is incomplete. The sample totals roughly 20,000 clones. The specimen was blood buffy coat. The receptor source for this set is a woman between 18 and 70 years old with a cervical HPV16 infection that either progressed to CIN3+ or cleared (not recorded which).

By frequency, this clone is medium-sized. The DNA ends 3 residues before the CDR3 does, and the rest of the CDR3 is filled in from the germline J gene. The chain carries TRBV5-1 and TRBJ1-6; 10 bases match TRBD1. There are 15 residues in the CDR3. The germline V gene has CDR1 SGHRS and CDR2 YFSETQ. Losses at the gene ends were 3 bases for V and 9 bases for J; bases not matched to a gene: 6. The CDR3 sequence: CASSSRQGAGSPLHF. Partial CDR3 DNA: TGCGCCAGCAGCTCCAGACAGGGGGCTGGTTCACCC.

Turning to this clone: The CDR3 is cut off 3 residues early in the read; its end comes from the germline J gene. Within the sample, other DNA sequences also encode this same CDR3. The V and J genes are TRBV5-1 and TRBJ2-1, with no clear D. Trimming took 1 base from V and 8 from J, leaving 13 bases between them. Germline V gene sequence: CDR1 SGHRS, CDR2 YFSETQ. This CDR3 contains 14 residues. CDR3 sequence reads: CASSLQDLLDEQFF. The sequenced part of the CDR3 DNA is TGCGCCAGCAGCTTGCAGGATTTACTGGATGAG.

Of note for this clone: With the read ending 3 residues before the CDR3 end, the germline J gene is used to fill in that end. J is TRBJ2-1 and V is TRBV20-1; weak D call: TRBD2 (6 bases). This CDR3 has 14 residues. The ends were cut back, 3 bases at V and 8 bases at J, with 17 bases in the middle. Germline assignment: CDR1 DFQATT and CDR2 SNEGSKA (reference sequence). The CDR3 loop reads CSASQGGDFDEQFF. The part of the CDR3 DNA that was read is TGCAGTGCTAGCCAGGGCGGGGATTTCGATGAG.

In the case of this clone: The sequence runs out 3 residues before the end of the CDR3; the remainder is reconstructed from the germline J gene. The chain joins TRBV20-1 to TRBJ2-1; tentatively, D is TRBD1 (6 bases). V lost 6 bases and J lost 3, with 15 bases in between. The CDR3 length is 14 residues. Germline CDR1 and CDR2: DFQATT and SNEGSKA (reference sequence). The CDR3 spells CSAKRWDNYNEQFF. Partial CDR3 DNA: TGCAGTGCGAAAAGATGGGACAACTACAATGAG.

As for this clone: Read sequence stops 3 residues before the CDR3 end, and the germline J gene provides the missing end. The rearrangement links TRBV6-2 or TRBV6-3 to TRBJ2-3; 9 bases line up with TRBD2. J gave up 4 bases and V 4 bases, and 6 bases lay outside the gene matches. The CDR3 consists of 15 residues. CDR1 is MNHEY, CDR2 SVGEGT, per germline. CDR3 bases read: TGTGCCAGCAGTTTGCCGGGACTAGCAGCAGATACG. Translating gives CASSLPGLAADT. The full-length CDR3 reads as CASSLPGLAADTQYF.

With regard to this clone: Read sequence stops 3 residues before the CDR3 end, and the germline J gene provides the missing end. J is TRBJ1-6 and V is TRBV30, with D unresolved. The V and J ends lost 3 bases and 9 bases respectively, with 9 bases between them. The CDR3 covers 12 residues. Looked up from germline, CDR1 is GTSNPN and CDR2 is SVGIG (reference sequence). The CDR3 reads CAWSPRGSPLHF. CDR3 DNA (partial): TGTGCCTGGAGCCCACGAGGTTCACCC.

As to this clone: The DNA ends 3 residues before the CDR3 does, and the rest of the CDR3 is filled in from the germline J gene. The J gene is TRBJ2-2, the V gene TRBV5-6; D remains unclear. CDR3 size: 14 residues. Trimming took off 0 bases at V and 3 bases at J, with 6 bases between the two ends. Germline V CDR1 and CDR2: SGHDT, YYEEEE. CDR3 protein: CASSLEWHTGELFF. The covered CDR3 bases are TGTGCCAGCAGCTTGGAATGGCACACCGGGGAG.

Details on this clone: The DNA ends 3 residues before the CDR3 does, and the rest of the CDR3 is filled in from the germline J gene. This chain joins TRBV6-4 and TRBJ2-2; D perhaps matches TRBD1 (6 bases). CDR3 length: 14 amino acids. CDR1 is MRHNA, CDR2 SNTAGT, per germline. Trimming took off 2 bases at V and 2 bases at J, with 6 bases between the two ends. The CDR3 loop is CASSDGTNTGELFF. The CDR3 DNA, read in part, is TGTGCCAGCAGTGACGGGACAAACACCGGGGAG.

To note about this clone: The read finishes 3 residues shy of the CDR3 end, and the germline J gene is used to complete it. The chain employs TRBV19 and TRBJ2-3; 7 bases match TRBD2. Germline CDR1 LNHDA, CDR2 SQIVND (reference sequence). This CDR3 has 15 residues. The DNA read from the CDR3 is TGTGCCAGTAGTATAGACAGGGAGGGAGAAGAGACG. This codes for CASSIDREGEET. The whole CDR3 region reads CASSIDREGEETQYF.

By frequency, this clone is medium-sized. The read ends 3 residues before the CDR3 terminus; that terminus is restored from the germline J gene. This rearrangement joins TRBV18 to TRBJ2-1; weak D call: TRBD1 (5 bases). Looked up from germline, CDR1 is KGHSH and CDR2 is LQKENI. The V gene lost 6 bases and the J gene lost 2 bases, with 11 bases spanning the gap. The CDR3 loop spans 14 amino acids. The DNA read from the CDR3 is TGTGCCAGCTCCTCTAAAGGGGCCTACAATGAG. This codes for CASSSKGAYNE. The whole CDR3 sequence reads CASSSKGAYNEQFF.

This CDR3 is CASSSTGGANEKLFF. CDR3 DNA (partial): TGTGCCAGCAGCTCCACAGGGGGCGCAAATGAAAAA. The rearrangement links TRBV7-8 to TRBJ1-4; TRBD1 matches 9 bases. Read data end 3 residues before the CDR3 end; the end is taken from the germline J gene. CDR1 and CDR2 from the germline V gene are SGHVS and FQNEAQ. With V trimmed by 4 bases and J by 5 bases, 5 bases remained unmatched. This CDR3 spans 15 amino acids.

A remark on this clone: Read data end 3 residues before the CDR3 end; the end is taken from the germline J gene. The chain recombines TRBV19 with TRBJ1-5, with a weak D call TRBD1 (6 bases). Germline V gene lookup returns CDR1 LNHDA and CDR2 SQIVND (reference sequence). This CDR3 is 16 amino acids long. V was shortened by 6 bases and J by 0 bases, with 15 bases between the two germline ends. CDR3 amino acids: CASRVGQPYSNQPQHF. CDR3 bases read: TGTGCCAGTAGAGTCGGACAGCCCTATAGCAATCAGCCC.

On this clone itself: The read falls 3 residues short of the CDR3 end, and the missing part is taken from the germline J gene. The chain recombines TRBV7-9 with TRBJ1-2; D ambiguous. CDR3 length: 12 amino acids. Germline V CDR1 and CDR2: SEHNR, FQNEAQ (reference sequence). The CDR3 reads CASSPRSYDYTF. The CDR3 bases that were read are TGTGCCAGCAGCCCTCGGTCTTACGAC.

In the case of this clone: The missing CDR3 end, 3 residues past where the read stops, is filled in from the germline J gene. The chain recombines TRBV5-1 with TRBJ2-2; TRBD1 matches 7 bases. This CDR3 has 15 residues. Germline values: CDR1 SGHRS, CDR2 YFSETQ. CDR3 loop: CASSLDPGGNSPLFF. CDR3 DNA, as far as it was read: TGCGCCAGCAGCTTGGACCCAGGGGGAAATTCACCG.

Remarks on this clone: The DNA ends 3 residues before the CDR3 does, and the rest of the CDR3 is filled in from the germline J gene. This chain uses TRBV14 with TRBJ2-3, with 9 bases that match TRBD2. The V segment lost 4 bases and the J segment 4 bases; nucleotides outside the gene matches: 3. In germline, CDR1 is SGHDN, CDR2 FVKESK. The CDR3 spans 14 residues. The CDR3 is CASSLAGAADTQYF. Partial CDR3 DNA: TGTGCCAGCAGCCTAGCGGGGGCCGCAGATACG.

For this clone: The read ends 3 residues shy of where the CDR3 ends; the end is completed using the germline J gene. The sample carries other DNA sequences with the same CDR3. The J gene is TRBJ2-3, the V gene TRBV20-1; the match to TRBD1 covers 7 bases. The CDR3 loop spans 14 amino acids. Trimming cost V 4 bases and J 2 bases; bases outside gene matches: 6. Germline V lookup: CDR1 DFQATT, CDR2 SNEGSKA (reference sequence). The CDR3: CSATGTENTDTQYF. CDR3 DNA (partial): TGCAGTGCTACCGGGACAGAAAACACAGATACG.

Concerning this clone: The CDR3 end lies 3 residues beyond the end of the read and is filled in from the germline J gene. V gene TRBV19 combines with J gene TRBJ1-1, with TRBD1 matching 7 bases. Germline values: CDR1 LNHDA, CDR2 SQIVND (reference sequence). Losses at the gene ends were 6 bases for V and 3 bases for J; bases not matched to a gene: 7. This CDR3 has 14 residues. The sequenced part of the CDR3 DNA is TGTGCCAGTAGCGACAGGGACGGATACACTGAA. Translation: CASSDRDGYTE. The entire CDR3 is CASSDRDGYTEAFF.